Following are 30 T cell receptor beta chains from one sample sequenced in a study of beta chain features in type 1 diabetes listed by TCRdb under 2018. The method behind the library was the immunoSEQ multiplex PCR assay. All of the isolated RNA was reverse transcribed with the High Capacity cDNA Reverse Transcription Kit, so expressed TCRB transcripts were sequenced. Drawn from immuneACCESS, this table holds only the in-frame rearrangements with V and J called that TCRdb kept. Clones are partly lost; checked studies trace under half to an unresolved V gene and leave the rest unexplained. A total of more than 350,000 clones appear in this sample, about an eighth of them only once. 0.04% to 0.05% of the sample is in the top ten clones. Sequencing was carried out using naive CD4+ T cells from blood. What this sample's cell subset or site label stands for: true naive CD4+ T cells. The receptors shown here come from a woman aged 18-35 years in good health.

The chain carries TRBV25-1 and TRBJ1-4; D might be TRBD1 (5 bases). Looked up from germline, CDR1 is MGHDK and CDR2 is SYGVNS. Trimming removed 3 bases from V and 8 bases from J, with 13 bases in between. This CDR3 region has 14 residues. In nucleotides, the CDR3 is TGTGCCAGCAGTGACACCGGGGGACGGGAAAAACTGTTTTTT. It specifies CASSDTGGREKLFF.

CDR3 DNA: TGCGCCAGCAGTCTTTCCGGGGTGCCCTCCTACAATGAGCAGTTCTTC. Encoded protein: CASSLSGVPSYNEQFF. V and J are TRBV23-1 and TRBJ2-1, with a tentative D call TRBD2 (5 bases). TRBV23-1 is labeled an ORF, and its function is uncertain. Trimming took 4 bases from V and 0 from J, leaving 13 bases between them. There are 16 residues in the CDR3.

This clone was picked up a small number of times. The V gene is TRBV14, the J gene TRBJ1-1; no clear D gene. Trimming stripped 2 bases from V and 5 bases from J, with 15 bases between. Germline assignment: CDR1 SGHDN and CDR2 FVKESK. The length of the CDR3 is 15 residues. CDR3 sequence reads: CASSQSGKRGTEAFF. In DNA, the CDR3 is TGTGCCAGCAGCCAATCGGGCAAACGAGGGACTGAAGCTTTCTTT.

The gene calls are TRBV5-6 and TRBJ2-5; D possibly matches TRBD1 or TRBD2 (5 bases each). This CDR3 is built from 11 residues. Germline CDR1 reads SGHDT; CDR2 reads YYEEEE. V dropped 6 bases and J dropped 5 bases, with 8 bases sitting between them. DNA for the CDR3: TGTGCCAGCAACTGGGGGGAGACCCAGTACTTC. This translates into CASNWGETQYF.

V and J are TRBV9 and TRBJ2-5; D gene ambiguous. V was shortened by 0 bases and J by 0 bases, with 6 bases between the two germline ends. CDR1 is SGDLS, CDR2 YYNGEE, per germline. The CDR3 is made up of 14 amino acids. The DNA of the CDR3 is TGTGCCAGCAGCGTAGTGGCAGACCAAGAGACCCAGTACTTC. Encoded protein: CASSVVADQETQYF.

The chain links TRBV5-1 to TRBJ1-2, with D unclear. The CDR3 sequence is 14 residues long. Trimming took 0 bases from V and 3 from J, leaving 9 bases between them. Per germline, CDR1 SGHRS and CDR2 YFSETQ. The DNA of the CDR3 is TGCGCCAGCAGCTTGGGCGGCGGGGACTATGGCTACACCTTC. Translated: CASSLGGGDYGYTF. The full variable domain, completed using reference TRBV5-1 and TRBJ1-2, is KAGVTQTPRYLIKTRGQQVTLSCSPISGHRSVSWYQQTPGQGLQFLFEYFSETQRNKGNFPGRFSGRQFSNSRSEMNVSTLELGDSALYLCASSLGGGDYGYTFGSGTRLTVV.

This clone has a handful of counts. This chain joins TRBV27 and TRBJ2-2; 9 bases line up with TRBD1. V was clipped by 4 bases and J by 5 bases; unmatched bases: 11. Germline lookup yields CDR1 MNHEY and CDR2 SMNVEV (reference sequence). CDR3 length equals 17 residues. CDR3 sequence reads: CASSSTVQGAGTGELFF. CDR3 in DNA: TGTGCCAGCAGTTCGACCGTACAGGGGGCCGGAACCGGGGAGCTGTTTTTT.

The chain combines TRBV11-1 with TRBJ2-7, with D maybe TRBD2 (6 bases). The CDR3 is 15 residues long. Germline assignment: CDR1 SGHAT and CDR2 FQDESV (reference sequence). Deletions cut 0 bases from V and 4 bases from J, with 13 bases between. CDR3 region: CASSLAGGVGYEQYF. The DNA of the CDR3 is TGTGCCAGCAGCTTAGCAGGCGGGGTTGGGTACGAGCAGTACTTC.

This clone showed up just a few times. This chain uses TRBV7-3 with TRBJ2-3; 7 bases line up with TRBD1. The CDR3 is 13 residues long. Germline values: CDR1 SGHTA, CDR2 FQGTGA. V gave up 5 bases and J gave up 6 bases; unmatched junction bases: 5. The CDR3 protein is CASSPLRGDTQYF. In DNA, the CDR3 is TGTGCCAGCAGCCCCCTCAGGGGGGATACGCAGTATTTT.

This clone was seen more than once but under ten times. The chain links TRBV9 to TRBJ1-1, with unresolved D. Trimming took off 0 bases at V and 2 bases at J, with 5 bases between the two ends. The CDR3 is made up of 13 amino acids. Germline V lookup: CDR1 SGDLS, CDR2 YYNGEE. CDR3 nucleotides: TGTGCCAGCAGCGTAGAACACAACACTGAAGCTTTCTTT. It codes for CASSVEHNTEAFF.

The table lists this clone with a few counts. The same CDR3 also results from other DNA sequences found in this sample. The chain combines TRBV30 with TRBJ2-4; tentatively, D is TRBD2 (6 bases). CDR1 is GTSNPN, CDR2 SVGIG, per germline (reference sequence). The CDR3 is 14 amino acids. Trimming cost V 0 bases and J 13 bases, with 19 bases left between them. The CDR3 spells CAWSVEGGARGQYF. CDR3 DNA sequence: TGTGCCTGGAGTGTAGAGGGAGGCGCACGGGGGCAGTACTTC.

J is TRBJ1-1 and V is TRBV7-9; D remains ambiguous. This CDR3 region has 15 residues. Between the trimmed V and J ends, which lost 5 bases and 6 bases, there was a span of 19 bases. Germline lookup yields CDR1 SEHNR and CDR2 FQNEAQ (reference sequence). CDR3 bases: TGTGCCAGCAGCCCCACTTACACCTACCTCGCTGAAGCTTTCTTT. This sequence encodes CASSPTYTYLAEAFF.

The chain employs TRBV28 and TRBJ2-1; no firm D call. This CDR3 has 13 amino acids. Germline V gene lookup returns CDR1 MDHEN and CDR2 SYDVKM. V was pared by 3 bases and J by 8 bases, with 11 bases between. CDR3 DNA: TGTGCCAGCAGTTTCCTTCAGACGGATGAGCAGTTCTTC. It specifies CASSFLQTDEQFF.

V and J are TRBV12-5 and TRBJ2-7; TRBD1 aligns across 10 bases. V was pared by 1 base and J by 3 bases, with 12 bases of the junction left unmatched. This CDR3 has 18 residues. Germline values: CDR1 LGHNT, CDR2 FRNRAP. The CDR3 spells CASGLEGIWTGGRYEQYV. The CDR3 DNA is TGTGCTAGTGGTTTGGAAGGGATATGGACAGGGGGGCGCTACGAGCAGTACGTC.

V usage is TRBV2 and J usage is TRBJ2-1; D is unclear. The V gene lost 2 bases and the J gene lost 2 bases, with 10 bases spanning the gap. From germline, CDR1 is SNHLY and CDR2 FYNNEI. This CDR3 region has 15 residues. CDR3 loop: CASSESIPTYNEQFF. The CDR3 DNA reads TGTGCCAGCAGTGAATCGATCCCGACCTACAATGAGCAGTTCTTC.

This clone has more than one count but fewer than ten. The chain employs TRBV5-1 and TRBJ2-3, with D possibly TRBD1 on 5 matching bases. CDR1 SGHRS and CDR2 YFSETQ come from the germline V gene. This CDR3 contains 15 residues. Trimming shortened V by 4 bases and J by 0 bases, and 12 bases separated the two germline ends. The DNA of the CDR3 is TGCGCCAGCAGCCTAATAACAGGAAGCACAGATACGCAGTATTTT. Translation gives CASSLITGSTDTQYF.

To note about this clone: The sample carries other DNA sequences with the same CDR3. V usage is TRBV7-9 and J usage is TRBJ1-1; unclear D gene. The V gene's germline CDR1 is SEHNR and CDR2 FQNEAQ (reference sequence). The CDR3 is 14 amino acids. Trimming left V 0 bases short and J 1 base short, with 6 bases between. CDR3 sequence: CASSLAGGNTEAFF. The CDR3, as DNA: TGTGCCAGCAGCTTAGCCGGAGGGAACACTGAAGCTTTCTTT.

This chain links TRBV30 with TRBJ2-1; unclear D gene. The V end lost 5 bases, the J end lost 4 bases, and 6 bases lay between the germline ends. Germline CDR1 GTSNPN, CDR2 SVGIG (reference sequence). The CDR3 has 11 residues. The CDR3 here is CAWDVYNEQFF. The DNA for the CDR3 is TGTGCCTGGGATGTATACAATGAGCAGTTCTTC.

This clone was counted a few times. V gene TRBV7-9 combines with J gene TRBJ2-7; perhaps TRBD1 as D (6 bases). The V gene's germline CDR1 is SEHNR and CDR2 FQNEAQ (reference sequence). This CDR3 has 17 residues. Trimming took 0 bases from V and 3 from J, leaving 18 bases between them. The CDR3 sequence: CASSLASGHPLHYEQYV. The CDR3, as DNA: TGTGCCAGCAGCTTAGCGTCGGGACACCCGTTACACTACGAGCAGTACGTC.

The rearrangement joins TRBV29-1 to TRBJ1-2; no clear D. Trimming removed 4 bases from V and 6 bases from J, with 30 bases in between. Germline values: CDR1 SQVTM, CDR2 ANQGSEA. The CDR3 contains 18 residues. The CDR3 reads CSVGGGAPKSVFFDGYTF. Written as DNA, the CDR3 is TGCAGCGTTGGAGGCGGTGCACCAAAGAGTGTGTTTTTCGATGGCTACACCTTC.

This clone has only a few counts. V gene TRBV2 combines with J gene TRBJ2-1, with D hard to call. Germline V gene lookup returns CDR1 SNHLY and CDR2 FYNNEI. Trimming took 0 bases from V and 8 from J, leaving 5 bases between them. This CDR3 is built from 12 residues. In DNA form, the CDR3 reads TGTGCCAGCAGTGAAGCCCCTTATGAGCAGTTCTTC. Translated: CASSEAPYEQFF.

Only a few counts were recorded for this clone. CDR3 residues: CASSQVRGGEGELFF. The CDR3 coding sequence is TGCGCCAGCAGCCAAGTCCGCGGAGGAGAGGGGGAGCTGTTTTTT. The chain couples TRBV4-3 to TRBJ2-2; D may be TRBD2 (5 bases). CDR3 length: 15 amino acids. Trimming removed 1 base from V and 8 bases from J, with 14 bases in between. The V gene's germline CDR1 is LGHNA and CDR2 YSLEER.

In this sample, this clone turned up a few times. The chain is built from TRBV30 and TRBJ2-1; D may be TRBD2 (5 bases). With 0 bases removed from V and 12 bases from J, the gap between germline ends came to 18 bases. This CDR3 has 14 residues. Germline lookup yields CDR1 GTSNPN and CDR2 SVGIG (reference sequence). For the CDR3, the DNA is TGTGCCTGGAGTGTCAGGCAGGACCCAAGCGGGCAGTTCTTC. It specifies CAWSVRQDPSGQFF.

The chain links TRBV7-2 to TRBJ2-2; D gene uncertain. Germline lookup yields CDR1 SGHTA and CDR2 FQGNSA. This CDR3 contains 15 residues. The ends were cut back, 5 bases at V and 0 bases at J, with 10 bases in the middle. The CDR3 sequence is CASSNRRTNTGELFF. The CDR3 nucleotides read TGTGCCAGCAGCAACCGACGGACGAACACCGGGGAGCTGTTTTTT.

This rearrangement joins TRBV28 to TRBJ2-2; possible D gene TRBD1, 6 bases. CDR3 length: 16 residues. V was clipped by 1 base and J by 0 bases, with 9 bases between them. CDR1 is MDHEN and CDR2 is SYDVKM in the germline V gene. The CDR3 DNA reads as TGTGCCAGCAGTTTATCCCCAGGGGCGAACACCGGGGAGCTGTTTTTT. The encoded protein is CASSLSPGANTGELFF.

The rearrangement uses TRBV29-1 and TRBJ2-3, with D possibly TRBD2 on 5 matching bases. Germline V CDR1 and CDR2: SQVTM, ANQGSEA. Trimming removed 0 bases from V and 2 bases from J, with 15 bases in between. The CDR3 loop spans 16 amino acids. CDR3 DNA: TGCAGCGTTGAAGATTTCCGGGGTAGGGCCACAGATACGCAGTATTTT. Its translation is CSVEDFRGRATDTQYF.

This clone was picked up a small number of times. The chain uses TRBV29-1 and TRBJ2-1; D possibly matches TRBD1 or TRBD2 (6 bases each). Trimming removed 5 bases from V and 8 bases from J, with 25 bases in between. The CDR3 is made up of 16 amino acids. Germline assignment: CDR1 SQVTM and CDR2 ANQGSEA. The CDR3 here is CSVQRLQGGSTDEQFF. As DNA, the CDR3 is TGCAGCGTTCAACGTTTACAGGGAGGTTCAACGGATGAGCAGTTCTTC.

The chain has TRBV7-9 and TRBJ2-4; D is perhaps TRBD2 (6 bases). The CDR3 contains 15 residues. Trimming took off 4 bases at V and 2 bases at J, with 12 bases between the two ends. Germline V gene data show CDR1 as SEHNR and CDR2 as FQNEAQ (reference sequence). The DNA of the CDR3 is TGTGCCAGCAGCTCCCGGAGGGATTCCAAAAACATTCAGTACTTC. Its translation is CASSSRRDSKNIQYF. The whole variable domain, filled in from reference TRBV7-9 and TRBJ2-4, reads DTGVSQNPRHKITKRGQNVTFRCDPISEHNRLYWYRQTLGQGPEFLTYFQNEAQLEKSRLLSDRFSAERPKGSFSTLEIQRTEQGDSAMYLCASSSRRDSKNIQYFGAGTRLSVL.

The chain combines TRBV18 with TRBJ2-7; possibly TRBD2 for D (6 bases). The CDR3 runs 15 residues. CDR1 is KGHSH and CDR2 is LQKENI in the germline V gene. Trimming removed 2 bases from V and 1 base from J, with 12 bases in between. CDR3 loop: CASSPFRDSSYEQYF. The CDR3 nucleotides read TGTGCCAGCTCACCATTCCGGGACTCATCCTACGAGCAGTACTTC.

The chain joins TRBV7-3 to TRBJ2-1; D is unresolved. V lost 6 bases and J lost 4, with 10 bases in between. CDR3 length: 13 residues. Germline CDR1 SGHTA, CDR2 FQGTGA. CDR3 DNA sequence: TGTGCCAGCAGAAAAACAGAGTACAATGAGCAGTTCTTC. It encodes CASRKTEYNEQFF.